This T cell receptor (beta chain) was documented in a study of blood T cell repertoires in COVID-19. On the study more broadly: Sources were T cells, B-cell-depleted T cells, or PBMCs; the material itself was cDNA or gDNA.

Clones were read by immunoSEQ multiplex PCR, and TCRdb kept only the in-frame ones, dropping some. The data contain 72,000 or so clones, about 90% of them singletons. Sequenced: peripheral blood. The clonotype comes from a man aged 50-59 years with active COVID-19.

In DNA, the CDR3 is TGTGCCAGCTCACCACGTTACGCAGGGGGCACGAATTCTGGAAACACCATATATTTT. This encodes CASSPRYAGGTNSGNTIYF. The rearrangement uses TRBV18 and TRBJ1-3, with 8 bases that match TRBD1. CDR1 and CDR2 (germline): KGHSH, LQKENI. The CDR3 has 19 amino acids. The V and J ends lost 1 base and 1 base, in that order; junction bases with no gene match: 12.